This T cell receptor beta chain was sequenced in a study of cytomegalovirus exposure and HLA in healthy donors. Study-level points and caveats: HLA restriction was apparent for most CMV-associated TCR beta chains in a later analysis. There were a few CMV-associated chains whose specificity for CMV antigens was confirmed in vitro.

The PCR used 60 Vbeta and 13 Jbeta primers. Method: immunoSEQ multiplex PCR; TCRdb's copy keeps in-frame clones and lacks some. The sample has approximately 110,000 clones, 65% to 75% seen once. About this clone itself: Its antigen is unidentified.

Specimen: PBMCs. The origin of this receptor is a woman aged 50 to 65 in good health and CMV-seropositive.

Here the CDR3 DNA reads TGCGCCAGCAGCTTTGGCCTAGCAACAGATACGCAGTATTTT. This sequence encodes CASSFGLATDTQYF. This chain uses TRBV5-1 with TRBJ2-3; weak D call: TRBD2 (5 bases). Per the germline V gene, CDR1 is SGHRS and CDR2 is YFSETQ. V was cut by 2 bases and J by 3 bases, with 10 bases left in between. The CDR3 extends over 14 amino acids.